This T cell receptor (beta chain) was identified in a study of naive CD8 T cells in extremely preterm neonates. Trimming removed 5 bases from V and 7 bases from J; junction bases left unmatched: 5. The germline V gene encodes CDR1 LGHNA and CDR2 YNFKEQ. The CDR3 length is 14 residues. Study-wide points: Preterm infants showed shorter CDR3s, fewer N additions and less trimming than older groups. iChao1 richness was lowest in preterm neonates, significantly versus all ages.

This clone occurred once. As yet, its antigen is unknown. Extremely preterm deliveries at 23-27 weeks of gestation provided the preterm samples. Live Annexin V-negative naive CD3+CD8+CD45RA+CCR7+ T cells were sorted. Per sample, roughly 17,000 to 110,000 naive CD8+ cells were sorted. This table comes from immunoSEQ multiplex PCR, and its TCRdb copy is limited to in-frame clones, with some not included. The sample lists tens of thousands of clones; about 87% were seen once. V and J are TRBV4-2 and TRBJ1-5; 10 nucleotides match TRBD1. The source of this sequence is a boy who was born preterm. Input material: naive CD8+ T cells from cord blood. The CDR3 DNA reads as TGTGCCAGCAGCTTGACAGGGGGCGAGCAGCCCCAGCATTTT. Amino acids: CASSLTGGEQPQHF.